This T cell receptor (beta chain) appears in the sequencing data of a study of T cells after yellow fever vaccination. Study in general: Each low-cell-number fraction was prepared by means of SMART-Seq v4 Ultra Low Input. General study findings and limits: The appearance of a small share of clonotypes in both CD4 and CD8 compartments was observed.

Germline CDR1 and CDR2: MNHNY and SVGAGI (reference sequence). The CDR3 extends over 15 amino acids. The V gene lost 2 bases and the J gene lost 5 bases, with 15 bases spanning the gap. This clonotype was observed a handful of times. What it binds is not known. TCRdb ran MiXCR on the 5' RACE reads and lists one entry per CDR3 protein. Found here are 250,000 to 300,000 distinct CDR3 sequences, about 5.2% of them singletons; the top ten hold 2.5% to 4%. This sequence was found in a young man who received the YFV17D yellow fever vaccine. V and J are TRBV6-6 and TRBJ1-1; D unresolved. Sequenced material: CD4+ T cells sorted from PBMCs, taken on the day of the yellow fever booster vaccination. CDR3 DNA: TGTGCCAGCAGTTACCGAGACCTGAGCGGTACTGAAGCTTTCTTT. Translated, it gives CASSYRDLSGTEAFF.